This record concerns one T cell receptor (beta chain) sequence. This table comes from immunoSEQ multiplex PCR, and its TCRdb copy is limited to in-frame clones, with some not included. The sample contains approximately 220,000 clones, 93% of which appear only once. This specimen comes from a study of T cell responses to AZD1222 COVID-19 vaccine. The CDR3 is 12 residues long. V was pared by 4 bases and J by 5 bases, with 9 bases between. CDR1 SGHRS and CDR2 YFSETQ come from the germline V gene. Source: peripheral blood, taken on day 0 of MenACWY control vaccination. This sequence joins TRBV5-1 and TRBJ1-2; D remains ambiguous. The receptor's source is an adult in good health. The CDR3, as DNA: TGCGCCAGCAGCACGGGAGATTATGGCTACACCTTC. Protein: CASSTGDYGYTF. Filled out from reference TRBV5-1 and TRBJ1-2, the complete variable domain reads KAGVTQTPRYLIKTRGQQVTLSCSPISGHRSVSWYQQTPGQGLQFLFEYFSETQRNKGNFPGRFSGRQFSNSRSEMNVSTLELGDSALYLCASSTGDYGYTFGSGTRLTVV.